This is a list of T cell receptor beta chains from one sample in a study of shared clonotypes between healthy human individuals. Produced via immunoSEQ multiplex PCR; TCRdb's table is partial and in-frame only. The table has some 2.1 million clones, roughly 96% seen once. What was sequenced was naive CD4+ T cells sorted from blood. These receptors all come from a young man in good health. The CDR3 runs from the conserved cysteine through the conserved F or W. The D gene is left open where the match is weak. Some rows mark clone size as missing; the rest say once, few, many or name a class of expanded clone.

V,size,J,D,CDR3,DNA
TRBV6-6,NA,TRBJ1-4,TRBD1,CASSSNSRPGQEKLFF,TGTGCCAGCAGCTCTAACAGCCGCCCGGGACAGGAAAAACTGTTTTTT
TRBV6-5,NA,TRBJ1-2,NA,CASRTARDNYGYTF,TGTGCCAGCAGGACCGCGAGGGACAACTATGGCTACACCTTC
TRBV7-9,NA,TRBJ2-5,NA,CASSPRTPLKETQYF,TGTGCCAGCAGCCCTCGGACCCCGTTAAAAGAGACCCAGTACTTC
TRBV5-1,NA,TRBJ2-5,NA,CASTSDQAYQETQYF,TGCGCCAGCACCTCTGATCAGGCGTACCAAGAGACCCAGTACTTC
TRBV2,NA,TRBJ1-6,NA,CASSPSPVSPLHF,TGTGCCAGCAGCCCTTCCCCGGTTTCACCCCTCCACTTT
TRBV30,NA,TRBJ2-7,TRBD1,CAWNGQGATYEQYF,TGTGCCTGGAATGGACAGGGGGCTACCTACGAGCAGTACTTC
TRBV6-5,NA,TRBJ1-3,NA,CASSYSFRAGNTIYF,TGTGCCAGCAGTTACTCGTTCAGGGCTGGAAACACCATATATTTT
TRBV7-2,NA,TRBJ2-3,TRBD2,CASRASGSGHTQYF,TGTGCCAGCAGGGCTAGCGGGAGCGGACATACGCAGTATTTT
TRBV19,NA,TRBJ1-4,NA,CASRLGLNEKLFF,TGTGCCAGTCGGCTGGGGTTGAATGAAAAACTGTTTTTT
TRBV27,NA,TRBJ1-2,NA,CASSLGRGPTNYGYTF,TGTGCCAGCAGTTTAGGGAGGGGTCCCACTAACTATGGCTACACCTTC
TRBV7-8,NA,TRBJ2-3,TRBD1,CASRDRGKDTQYF,TGTGCCAGCCGGGACAGGGGGAAAGATACGCAGTATTTT
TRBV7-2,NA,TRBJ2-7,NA,CASSLGFLSYEQYF,TGTGCCAGCAGCTTAGGCTTCCTCTCCTACGAGCAGTACTTC
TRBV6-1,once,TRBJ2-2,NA,CASSEAGAGTGELFF,TGTGCCAGCAGTGAAGCGGGGGCGGGCACCGGGGAGCTGTTTTTT
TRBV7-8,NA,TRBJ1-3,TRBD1,CASSLVPGQAISGNTIYF,TGTGCCAGCAGCTTAGTGCCGGGACAGGCGATCTCTGGAAACACCATATATTTT
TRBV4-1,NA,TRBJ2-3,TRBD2,CASTTSGLSTDTQYF,TGCGCCAGCACCACTAGCGGACTTAGCACAGATACGCAGTATTTT
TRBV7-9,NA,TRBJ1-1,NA,CASSPWGAFF,TGTGCCAGCAGTCCGTGGGGGGCTTTCTTT
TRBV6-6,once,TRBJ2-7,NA,CASSYSVSSYEQYF,TGTGCCAGCAGTTACTCGGTCAGTTCCTACGAGCAGTACTTC
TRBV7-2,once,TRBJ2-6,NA,CASSLSGALGANVLTF,TGTGCCAGCAGTCTGTCGGGGGCACTTGGGGCCAACGTCCTGACTTTC
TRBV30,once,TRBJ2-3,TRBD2,CAQRRAGVSTDTQYF,TGTGCCCAACGCAGGGCGGGGGTGAGCACAGATACGCAGTATTTT
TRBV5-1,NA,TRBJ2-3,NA,CASRKETDTQYF,TGCGCCAGCAGAAAGGAGACAGATACGCAGTATTTT
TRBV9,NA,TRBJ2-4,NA,CASSVEPGVNIQYF,TGTGCCAGCAGCGTAGAGCCGGGAGTTAACATTCAGTACTTC
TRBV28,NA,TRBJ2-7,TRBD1,CASKPGQGVYEQYF,TGTGCCAGCAAGCCGGGACAGGGGGTCTACGAGCAGTACTTC
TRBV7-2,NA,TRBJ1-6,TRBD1,CASSPDRGRLNSPLHF,TGTGCCAGCAGCCCTGACAGGGGCCGACTAAATTCACCCCTCCACTTT
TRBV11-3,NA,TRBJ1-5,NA,CASSSRGGGNQPQHF,TGTGCCAGCAGCTCCCGCGGAGGGGGCAATCAGCCCCAGCATTTT
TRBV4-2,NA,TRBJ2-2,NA,CASSQEWLDTGELFF,TGTGCCAGCAGCCAAGAATGGTTGGACACCGGGGAGCTGTTTTTT
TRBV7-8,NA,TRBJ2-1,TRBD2,CASSPSGRAVNEQFF,TGTGCCAGCAGCCCGAGCGGGAGGGCCGTGAATGAGCAGTTCTTC
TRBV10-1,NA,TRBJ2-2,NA,CASSVGGPNTGELFF,TGCGCCAGCAGTGTTGGGGGGCCGAACACCGGGGAGCTGTTTTTT
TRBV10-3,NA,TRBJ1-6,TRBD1,CAISESTGRQGRSPLHF,TGTGCCATCAGTGAGTCGACGGGGAGACAGGGCCGATCACCCCTCCACTTT
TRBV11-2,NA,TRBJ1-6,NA,CASSRNRGDNSPLHF,TGTGCCAGCAGCCGCAATCGGGGCGATAATTCACCCCTCCACTTT
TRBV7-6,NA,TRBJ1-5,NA,CASSLSGNQPQHF,TGTGCCAGCAGCTTGAGTGGGAATCAGCCCCAGCATTTT
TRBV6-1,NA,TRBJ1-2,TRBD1,CASTATGEGYTF,TGTGCCAGCACCGCGACAGGGGAAGGCTACACCTTC
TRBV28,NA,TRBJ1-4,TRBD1,CASSSAGTGGPNEKLFF,TGTGCCAGCAGTTCAGCGGGGACAGGGGGCCCTAATGAAAAACTGTTTTTT
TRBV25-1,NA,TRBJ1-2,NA,CASSDQRPANYGYTF,TGTGCCAGCAGTGACCAACGGCCAGCTAACTATGGCTACACCTTC
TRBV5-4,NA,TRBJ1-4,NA,CASSLTTPGVEKLFF,TGTGCCAGCAGCCTGACTACGCCAGGGGTGGAAAAACTGTTTTTT
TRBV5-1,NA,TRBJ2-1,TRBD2,CASSGGLVGNEQFF,TGCGCCAGCAGCGGCGGACTAGTCGGCAATGAGCAGTTCTTC
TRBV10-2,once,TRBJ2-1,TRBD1,CASRGQGASNEQFF,TGCGCCAGCAGGGGACAGGGGGCGAGTAATGAGCAGTTCTTC
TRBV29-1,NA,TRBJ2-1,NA,CSVVGRLSYNEQFF,TGCAGCGTTGTCGGCAGACTCTCCTACAATGAGCAGTTCTTC
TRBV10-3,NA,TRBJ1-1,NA,CAISESTGFGTEAFF,TGTGCCATCAGTGAGTCAACGGGTTTTGGAACTGAAGCTTTCTTT
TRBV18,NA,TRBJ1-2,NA,CASSPSNDYGYTF,TGTGCCAGCTCACCTTCAAATGACTATGGCTACACCTTC
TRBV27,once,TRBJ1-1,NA,CASSLRTTTNTEAFF,TGTGCCAGCAGTTTGCGCACAACAACGAACACTGAAGCTTTCTTT
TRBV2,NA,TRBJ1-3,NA,CASSEQGMSGNTIYF,TGTGCCAGCAGTGAACAGGGGATGAGTGGAAACACCATATATTTT
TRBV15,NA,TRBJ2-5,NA,CATSRDLGPETQYF,TGTGCCACCAGCAGAGATTTGGGGCCAGAGACCCAGTACTTC
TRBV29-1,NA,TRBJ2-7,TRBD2,CSVKTQGTSGSWIRYEQYF,TGCAGCGTTAAAACTCAGGGGACTAGCGGGAGTTGGATAAGGTACGAGCAGTACTTC
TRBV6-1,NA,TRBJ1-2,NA,CASSEGLYGYTF,TGTGCCAGCAGTGAGGGCCTCTATGGCTACACCTTC
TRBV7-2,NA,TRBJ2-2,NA,CASRLGYGELFF,TGTGCCAGCAGACTCGGATACGGGGAGCTGTTTTTT
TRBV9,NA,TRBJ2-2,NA,CASSAWVGDTGELFF,TGTGCCAGCAGCGCCTGGGTGGGGGACACCGGGGAGCTGTTTTTT
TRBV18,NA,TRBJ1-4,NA,CASSPLPPNEKLFF,TGTGCCAGCTCACCACTCCCCCCAAATGAAAAACTGTTTTTT
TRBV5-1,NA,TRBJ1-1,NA,CASSGLTGNTEAFF,TGCGCCAGCAGCGGGTTGACAGGGAACACTGAAGCTTTCTTT
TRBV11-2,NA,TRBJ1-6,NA,CASSLDRQSTYNSPLHF,TGTGCCAGCAGCTTAGATCGGCAATCCACCTATAATTCACCCCTCCACTTT
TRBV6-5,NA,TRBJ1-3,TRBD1,CASRQQGSGNTIYF,TGTGCCAGCAGACAACAGGGGTCCGGGAACACCATATATTTT
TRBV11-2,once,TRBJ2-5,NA,CASSLDGGSQETQYF,TGTGCCAGCAGCTTAGATGGGGGGTCCCAAGAGACCCAGTACTTC
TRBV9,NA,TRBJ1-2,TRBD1,CASTDRDRRYGYTF,TGTGCCAGCACCGACCGGGACAGAAGATATGGCTACACCTTC
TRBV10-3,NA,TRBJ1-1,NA,CAISDSGNTEAFF,TGTGCCATCAGCGATAGTGGGAACACTGAAGCTTTCTTT
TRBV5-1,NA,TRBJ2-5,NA,CASSLGPRGSQETQYF,TGCGCCAGCAGCTTGGGACCCAGGGGCTCCCAAGAGACCCAGTACTTC